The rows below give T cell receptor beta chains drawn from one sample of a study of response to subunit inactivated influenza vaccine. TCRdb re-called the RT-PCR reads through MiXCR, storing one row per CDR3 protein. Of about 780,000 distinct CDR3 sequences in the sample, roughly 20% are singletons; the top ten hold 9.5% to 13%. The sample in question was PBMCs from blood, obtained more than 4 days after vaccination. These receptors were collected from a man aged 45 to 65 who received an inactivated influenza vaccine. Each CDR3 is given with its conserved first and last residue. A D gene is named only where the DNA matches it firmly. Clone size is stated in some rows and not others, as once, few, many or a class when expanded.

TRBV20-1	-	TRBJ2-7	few	CSASKRGTSSYEQYF	TGCAGTGCTAGTAAGAGAGGCACAAGCTCCTACGAGCAGTACTTC
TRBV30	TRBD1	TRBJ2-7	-	CAWRRQGAYEQYF	TGTGCCTGGAGGAGACAGGGGGCCTACGAGCAGTACTTC
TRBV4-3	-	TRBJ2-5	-	CASSQDQNGGRETQYF	TGCGCCAGCAGCCAAGATCAAAATGGAGGGCGGGAGACCCAGTACTTC
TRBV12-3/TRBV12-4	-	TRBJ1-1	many	CASSSRLVAFF	TGTGCCAGCAGTTCTAGGTTGGTCGCTTTCTTT
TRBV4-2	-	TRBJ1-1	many	CASSQAGSNTEAFF	TGTGCCAGCAGCCAAGCAGGGAGTAATACTGAAGCTTTCTTT
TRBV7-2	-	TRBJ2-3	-	CASTPDYHTDTQYF	TGTGCCAGCACCCCGGACTACCACACAGATACGCAGTATTTT
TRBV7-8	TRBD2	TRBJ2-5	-	CASSWTSGNPQETQYF	TGTGCCAGCAGCTGGACTAGCGGGAACCCCCAAGAGACCCAGTACTTC
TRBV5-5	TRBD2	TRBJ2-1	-	CASSSRTSGGLNEQFF	TGTGCCAGCAGCTCGAGGACTAGCGGGGGTTTAAATGAGCAGTTCTTC
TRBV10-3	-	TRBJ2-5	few	CAISEGGGGSEETQYF	TGTGCCATCAGTGAAGGGGGCGGGGGGTCGGAAGAGACCCAGTACTTC
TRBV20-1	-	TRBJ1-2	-	CSATDTYYGYTF	TGCAGTGCTACCGACACTTACTATGGCTACACCTTC
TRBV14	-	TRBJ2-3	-	CASSQDLRGADTQYF	TGTGCCAGCAGCCAAGATCTCCGAGGGGCAGATACGCAGTATTTT
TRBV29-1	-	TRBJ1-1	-	CSVEGGHGGTEAFF	TGCAGCGTTGAAGGCGGCCACGGGGGCACTGAAGCTTTCTTT
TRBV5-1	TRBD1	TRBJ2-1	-	CASENRGGSNEQFF	TGCGCCAGCGAAAACAGGGGCGGGTCCAATGAGCAGTTCTTC
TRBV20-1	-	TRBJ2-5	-	CSAFNRNGWETQYF	TGCAGTGCTTTCAACAGGAACGGTTGGGAGACCCAGTACTTC
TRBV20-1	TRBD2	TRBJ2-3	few	CSASRLAGGPDTQYF	TGCAGTGCTTCGCGACTAGCGGGGGGTCCGGATACGCAGTATTTT
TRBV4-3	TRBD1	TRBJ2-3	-	CASSLAGGFSTDTQYF	TGCGCCAGCAGCCTTGCAGGGGGCTTTAGCACAGATACGCAGTATTTT
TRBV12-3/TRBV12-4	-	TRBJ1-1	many	CASSFSRVNTEAFF	TGTGCCAGCAGTTTTTCCCGGGTGAACACTGAAGCTTTCTTT
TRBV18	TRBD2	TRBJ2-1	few	CASSDRTSGDRNEQFF	TGTGCCAGCTCAGACAGGACTAGCGGCGATCGTAATGAGCAGTTCTTC
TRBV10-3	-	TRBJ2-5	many	CAIGDQETQYF	TGTGCCATCGGGGACCAAGAGACCCAGTACTTC
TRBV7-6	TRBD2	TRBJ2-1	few	CASRGPGLWNEQFF	TGTGCCAGCAGGGGTCCGGGACTATGGAATGAGCAGTTCTTC
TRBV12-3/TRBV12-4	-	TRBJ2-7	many	CASATRDKRYEQYF	TGTGCCAGCGCAACCCGAGACAAGAGGTACGAGCAGTACTTC
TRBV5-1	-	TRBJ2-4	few	CASSLTLRGFQYF	TGCGCCAGCAGCTTGACCCTGAGAGGCTTTCAGTACTTC
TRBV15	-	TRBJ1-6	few	CATSRDLSPLHF	TGTGCCACCAGCAGAGATTTGTCACCCCTCCACTTT
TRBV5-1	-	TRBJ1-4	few	CASSSGRSTNEKLFF	TGCGCCAGCAGCTCGGGACGGTCAACTAATGAAAAACTGTTTTTT
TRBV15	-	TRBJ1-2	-	CATSGGLNYGYTF	TGTGCCACCAGCGGGGGGCTGAACTATGGCTACACCTTC
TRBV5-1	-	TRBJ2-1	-	CASSLFWGGNEQFF	TGCGCCAGCAGCTTGTTTTGGGGAGGCAATGAGCAGTTCTTC
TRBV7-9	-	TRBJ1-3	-	CASSSHNRGNTIYF	TGTGCCAGCAGCTCACACAACAGGGGAAACACCATATATTTT
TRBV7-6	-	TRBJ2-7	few	CASGSQEFYEQYF	TGTGCCAGCGGGAGTCAGGAATTCTACGAGCAGTACTTC
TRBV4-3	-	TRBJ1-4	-	CASSQYGSFGVSNEKLFF	TGCGCCAGCAGCCAATACGGTTCATTCGGGGTGTCTAATGAAAAACTGTTTTTT
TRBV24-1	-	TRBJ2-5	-	CATSFLETQYF	TGTGCCACCAGTTTCCTCGAGACCCAGTACTTC
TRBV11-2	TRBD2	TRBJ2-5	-	CASSLVRTSGITQETQYF	TGTGCCAGCAGCTTAGTTCGGACTAGCGGGATCACCCAGGAGACCCAGTACTTC
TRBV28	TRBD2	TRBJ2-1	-	CASSWRLAGYNEQFF	TGTGCCAGCAGCTGGAGACTAGCGGGTTACAATGAGCAGTTCTTC
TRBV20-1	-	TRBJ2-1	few	CSASRAWDEQFF	TGCAGTGCTAGTAGGGCGTGGGATGAGCAGTTCTTC
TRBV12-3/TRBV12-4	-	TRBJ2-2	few	CASSRGEMDAGELFF	TGTGCCAGCAGTCGAGGGGAGATGGACGCCGGGGAGCTGTTTTTT
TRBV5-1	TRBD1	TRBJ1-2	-	CASSLRTGEYGYTF	TGCGCCAGCAGCTTGAGGACAGGGGAGTATGGCTACACCTTC
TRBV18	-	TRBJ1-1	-	CASSPDSMTEAFF	TGTGCCAGCTCACCGGACTCTATGACTGAAGCTTTCTTT
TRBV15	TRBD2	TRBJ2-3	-	CATRDGRDPTDTQYF	TGTGCCACCAGGGACGGGAGGGATCCCACAGATACGCAGTATTTT
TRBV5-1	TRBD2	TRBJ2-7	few	CASRTSGAYEQYF	TGCGCCAGCAGGACTAGCGGGGCCTACGAGCAGTACTTC
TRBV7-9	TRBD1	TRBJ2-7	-	CASSGPGQGKEQYF	TGTGCCAGCAGCGGTCCGGGACAGGGTAAAGAGCAGTACTTC
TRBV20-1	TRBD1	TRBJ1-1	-	CSARHGTGGTNTEAFF	TGCAGTGCTAGACATGGGACAGGTGGGACGAACACTGAAGCTTTCTTT
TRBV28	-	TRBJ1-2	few	CASSLLQERYGYTF	TGTGCCAGCAGTTTATTACAGGAGCGCTATGGCTACACCTTC
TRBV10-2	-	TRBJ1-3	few	CASSGLAGNTIYF	TGCGCCAGCAGTGGGCTAGCTGGAAACACCATATATTTT
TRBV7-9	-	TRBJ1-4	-	CASSSAGNEKLFF	TGTGCCAGCAGCTCAGCGGGGAATGAAAAACTGTTTTTT
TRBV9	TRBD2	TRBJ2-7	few	CASSPRGAGGPSSYEQYF	TGTGCCAGCAGCCCCAGGGGAGCGGGAGGACCTTCTTCCTACGAGCAGTACTTC
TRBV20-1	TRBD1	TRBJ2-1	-	CSARQGASSYNEQFF	TGCAGTGCTCGACAGGGGGCCAGCTCCTACAATGAGCAGTTCTTC
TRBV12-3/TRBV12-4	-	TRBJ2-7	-	CASGASNTYEQYF	TGTGCCAGCGGGGCGTCCAATACCTACGAGCAGTACTTC
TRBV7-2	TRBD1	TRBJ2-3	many	CASSPGGRGTDTQYF	TGTGCCAGCAGCCCAGGGGGACGGGGCACAGATACGCAGTATTTT
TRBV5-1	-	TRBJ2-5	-	CASSPSGVGTSSEETQYF	TGCGCCAGCAGCCCCTCAGGGGTAGGGACAAGCTCCGAAGAGACCCAGTACTTC
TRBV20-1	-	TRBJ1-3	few	CSASPDRDSGNTIYF	TGCAGTGCTAGTCCGGACCGAGACTCTGGAAACACCATATATTTT
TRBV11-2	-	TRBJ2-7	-	CASSSTSDWSGFSEQYF	TGTGCCAGCAGCTCCACATCCGACTGGAGTGGTTTTAGCGAGCAGTACTTC
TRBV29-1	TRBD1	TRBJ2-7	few	CSVWDSDNYEQYF	TGCAGCGTTTGGGACAGTGACAACTACGAGCAGTACTTC
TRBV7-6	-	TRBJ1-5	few	CASSYRASGGCNQPQHF	TGTGCCAGCAGCTACAGGGCCTCGGGGGGGTGCAATCAGCCCCAGCATTTT
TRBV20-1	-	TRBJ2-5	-	CSAKTFGGFQETQYF	TGCAGTGCCAAAACATTCGGAGGATTCCAAGAGACCCAGTACTTC
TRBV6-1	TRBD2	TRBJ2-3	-	CASRLTSALGADTQYF	TGTGCCAGCAGGCTAACTAGCGCACTTGGCGCAGATACGCAGTATTTT
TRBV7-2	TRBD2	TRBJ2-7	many	CASSPGGPYEQYF	TGTGCCAGCTCACCGGGAGGACCCTACGAGCAGTACTTC
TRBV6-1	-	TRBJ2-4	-	CASSGLTTLAKNIQYF	TGTGCCAGCAGTGGGCTGACTACTTTGGCCAAAAACATTCAGTACTTC
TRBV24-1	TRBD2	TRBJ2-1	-	CATREAGTTYNEQFF	TGTGCCACCAGAGAAGCCGGGACTACATACAATGAGCAGTTCTTC
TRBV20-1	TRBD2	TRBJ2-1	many	CSPFPSGSREQFF	TGCAGCCCTTTCCCTAGCGGGAGCAGGGAGCAGTTCTTC
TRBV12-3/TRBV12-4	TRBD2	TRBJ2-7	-	CASSWGDIGTRGFEQYF	TGTGCCAGCAGTTGGGGAGATATTGGGACTAGGGGTTTCGAGCAGTACTTC
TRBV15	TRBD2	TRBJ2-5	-	CATSRDRYRLAGNQETQYF	TGTGCCACCAGCAGAGATCGGTACAGGCTAGCGGGGAACCAAGAGACCCAGTACTTC